The 9 T cell receptor beta chains reported below all come from one sample, sequenced in a study of T-cell memory formation after mild COVID-19. Using its own MiXCR run on the 5' RACE reads, TCRdb lists one record per CDR3 protein. The sample shows hundreds of thousands of distinct CDR3 sequences, 15% to 20% of them seen only once. Sequencing was performed on PBMCs or a T cell subset sorted from them (not recorded which). The receptor source for this set is a young man who had mild COVID-19 (a few samples of this study predate the infection). Cell type and time point are not known.

The chain employs TRBV24-1 and TRBJ2-3; D is ambiguous. This CDR3 has 14 residues. Germline V gene data show CDR1 as KGHDR and CDR2 as SFDVKD. V dropped 4 bases and J dropped 5 bases, with 12 bases sitting between them. CDR3 loop: CATSETRLGDTQYF. The CDR3 coding sequence is TGTGCCACCAGTGAGACAAGATTGGGAGATACGCAGTATTTT.

This chain joins TRBV18 and TRBJ1-1, with D possibly TRBD1 on 5 matching bases. The CDR3 length is 15 residues. V was cut by 5 bases and J by 1 base, with 14 bases left in between. Germline values: CDR1 KGHSH, CDR2 LQKENI. The DNA of the CDR3 is TGTGCCAGCTCATCAATGACAGACTCGAACACTGAAGCTTTCTTT. Its protein product is CASSSMTDSNTEAFF.

This chain connects TRBV12-3 or TRBV12-4 to TRBJ2-1; a weak D match, TRBD2 (5 bases). The CDR3 is 12 residues long. Trimming left V 8 bases short and J 8 bases short, with 13 bases between. The CDR3 coding sequence is TGTGCCAGCTCCCCCCGGGATGATGAGCAGTTCTTC. It is translated as CASSPRDDEQFF.

This chain joins TRBV18 and TRBJ2-7, with D perhaps TRBD1 or TRBD2 (6 bases each). The CDR3 covers 13 residues. Germline V gene lookup returns CDR1 KGHSH and CDR2 LQKENI. V was pared by 6 bases and J by 2 bases, with 11 bases between. DNA of the CDR3: TGTGCCAGCTCCCCGGGGGCCCCCTACGAGCAGTACTTC. Protein product: CASSPGAPYEQYF.

This chain links TRBV7-9 with TRBJ1-6; D is perhaps TRBD1 (5 bases). The ends were cut back, 4 bases at V and 7 bases at J, with 14 bases in the middle. The CDR3 is 15 residues long. Germline V gives CDR1 SEHNR, CDR2 FQNEAQ (reference sequence). This chain's CDR3 is CASSSSEGSNSPLHF. As DNA, the CDR3 is TGTGCCAGCAGCTCTTCGGAGGGGAGCAATTCACCCCTCCACTTT.

The chain combines TRBV11-2 with TRBJ1-2; D unclear. The germline V and J ends were trimmed by 1 base and 5 bases, with 8 bases remaining between them. The CDR3 extends over 13 amino acids. Germline V lookup: CDR1 SGHAT, CDR2 FQNNGV. CDR3 loop: CASSLATDYGYTF. CDR3 nucleotide sequence: TGTGCCAGCAGCTTAGCCACAGATTATGGCTACACCTTC.

This clonotype has only a few counts. Compared with germline, one end of the junction differs, possibly owing to a read error. This sequence joins TRBV12-3 or TRBV12-4 and TRBJ2-7; weak D call: TRBD1 (6 bases). This CDR3 contains 11 residues. CDR3 amino acids: CASSSGQRPFF. DNA for the CDR3: TGTGCCAGCAGTTCTGGACAGAGGCCGTTCTTC.

This clonotype showed up just a few times. V usage is TRBV4-3 and J usage is TRBJ2-3; D remains unclear. Germline V lookup: CDR1 LGHNA, CDR2 YSLEER. CDR3 length: 17 residues. V was shortened by 4 bases and J by 2 bases, with 19 bases between the two germline ends. CDR3 amino acids: CASSPDTGRRFTDTQYF. In DNA form, the CDR3 reads TGCGCCAGCAGCCCAGACACGGGCCGTCGTTTCACAGATACGCAGTATTTT.

The chain uses TRBV6-5 and TRBJ2-5, with 13 nucleotides matching TRBD2. The CDR3 is made up of 18 amino acids. V shed 0 bases, J shed 2 bases, and the junction held 6 bases outside the gene matches. Looked up from germline, CDR1 is MNHEY and CDR2 is SVGAGI. DNA of the CDR3: TGTGCCAGCAGTTACTCTCGACTAGCGGGGGGATGGCAAGAGACCCAGTACTTC. Protein product: CASSYSRLAGGWQETQYF.